Described below is a single T cell receptor (beta chain) sequence and its context. Antigen specificity is unknown. MiXCR, run by TCRdb on the 5' RACE reads, gives a single entry per CDR3 protein. Of around 62,000 distinct CDR3 sequences in the sample, approximately 30% are singletons; the top ten hold around 46%. The data belong to a study of T-cell memory formation after mild COVID-19. Looking at the study overall: For the most part, TCR clusters were specific to one donor. Study-wide findings and caveats: Shrinking CD4+ clones resided mostly in CM and EM, and CD8+ ones in EMRA. A balance of CD4 and CD8 characterized clones contracting day 15 to 85, whereas later expanders leaned CD4+.

This CDR3 is built from 13 residues. V was clipped by 5 bases and J by 4 bases; unmatched bases: 4. CDR1 is SGHNT and CDR2 is YENEEA in the germline V gene. What was sequenced was PBMCs or a T cell subset sorted from them (not recorded which). The TCR comes from a young man who had mild COVID-19 (a few samples of this study predate the infection). Cell type and time point are not known. The V call is TRBV11-3, the J call TRBJ2-7; the match to TRBD1 covers 8 bases. CDR3 region: CASSEGTGYEQYF. The DNA of the CDR3 is TGTGCCAGCAGCGAGGGGACAGGATACGAGCAGTACTTC.